The next 25 T cell receptor beta chains were all read from a single sample in a study of cytomegalovirus exposure and HLA in healthy donors (dated by TCRdb to 2017 to 2019). Libraries were built with the immunoSEQ multiplex PCR assay. For the multiplex PCR, a mixture combining 60 forward primers for TCR Vbeta segments and 13 reverse primers for TCR Jbeta segments was used. Drawn from immuneACCESS, this table holds only the in-frame rearrangements with V and J called that TCRdb kept. Clones are partly lost; checked studies trace under half to an unresolved V gene and leave the rest unexplained. A total of some 130,000 clones appear in this sample, about three quarters of them only once. Clones ranked in the top ten supply 1% to 1.5% of the sample. Sequencing was carried out using PBMCs. All receptors come from a woman between 35 and 50 years old in good health and CMV-seronegative.

The chain employs TRBV2 and TRBJ1-5; perhaps TRBD1 as D (5 bases). Trimming took 3 bases from V and 1 from J, leaving 7 bases between them. Germline assignment: CDR1 SNHLY and CDR2 FYNNEI. The length of the CDR3 is 14 residues. In DNA form, the CDR3 reads TGTGCCAGCAGTGATCAGGGAAGCAATCAGCCCCAGCATTTT. Residues: CASSDQGSNQPQHF. The variable domain in full, completed from reference TRBV2 and TRBJ1-5, reads EPEVTQTPSHQVTQMGQEVILRCVPISNHLYFYWYRQILGQKVEFLVSFYNNEISEKSEIFDDQFSVERPDGSNFTLKIRSTKLEDSAMYFCASSDQGSNQPQHFGDGTRLSIL.

With regard to this clone: The same CDR3 also results from other DNA sequences found in this sample. The rearrangement links TRBV9 to TRBJ2-5; tentative D call: TRBD2 (6 bases). The CDR3 is 14 residues long. CDR1 is SGDLS, CDR2 YYNGEE, per germline. V was trimmed by 2 bases and J by 5 bases, leaving 13 bases between them. For the CDR3, the DNA is TGTGCCAGCAGCGTGGGGGGTCCCCAGGAGACCCAGTACTTC. It is translated as CASSVGGPQETQYF. The variable domain in full, with the rest retrieved from reference TRBV9 and TRBJ2-5, is DSGVTQTPKHLITATGQRVTLRCSPRSGDLSVYWYQQSLDQGLQFLIQYYNGEERAKGNILERFSAQQFPDLHSELNLSSLELGDSALYFCASSVGGPQETQYFGPGTRLLVL.

The chain has TRBV6-5 and TRBJ1-2; D not resolved. Germline V gene lookup returns CDR1 MNHEY and CDR2 SVGAGI. V gave up 2 bases and J gave up 6 bases, with 13 bases separating them. The CDR3 is 14 amino acids. The chain's CDR3 is CASSYRRADDGYTF. The CDR3 nucleotides are TGTGCCAGCAGTTACCGGAGGGCGGATGATGGCTACACCTTC.

The CDR3 nucleotides read TGTGCCACCAGCAGAGAGAGGCAGACTGGAAACACCATATATTTT. Protein product: CATSRERQTGNTIYF. The genes are TRBV15 and TRBJ1-3; D uncertain. CDR1 is LNHNV and CDR2 is YYDKDF in the germline V gene (reference sequence). The CDR3 runs to 15 residues. Trimming pared 0 bases from V and 2 bases from J, leaving 8 bases between.

This chain connects TRBV11-3 to TRBJ2-1; TRBD1 agrees at 8 bases. CDR3 length: 14 residues. CDR1 SGHNT and CDR2 YENEEA come from the germline V gene. The trim removed 5 bases at V and 6 bases at J, leaving 6 bases unmatched. The DNA for the CDR3 is TGTGCCAGCAGCGCCAGGACAGGGAGCAATGAGCAGTTCTTC. It specifies CASSARTGSNEQFF.

The chain employs TRBV9 and TRBJ2-1; a weak D match, TRBD1 (5 bases). CDR3 length: 17 residues. In germline, CDR1 is SGDLS, CDR2 YYNGEE. Trimming stripped 1 base from V and 6 bases from J, with 20 bases between. Here the CDR3 reads CASSVRPGAGIRNEQFF. The DNA for the CDR3 is TGTGCCAGCAGCGTAAGGCCTGGGGCAGGGATACGCAATGAGCAGTTCTTC.

This chain connects TRBV14 to TRBJ2-1, with TRBD1 as a possible D gene (5 bases). Between the trimmed V and J ends, which lost 4 bases and 4 bases, there was a span of 14 bases. Germline lookup yields CDR1 SGHDN and CDR2 FVKESK. The CDR3 is 15 amino acids. The DNA for the CDR3 is TGTGCCAGCAGCCCTAGGACAACGTCGTACAATGAGCAGTTCTTC. As protein: CASSPRTTSYNEQFF.

V gene TRBV4-1 combines with J gene TRBJ2-1, with D perhaps matching TRBD1 (5 bases). CDR1 and CDR2 from the germline V gene are MGHRA and YSYEKL. Trimming stripped 0 bases from V and 1 base from J, with 7 bases between. There are 15 residues in the CDR3. The CDR3 DNA sequence: TGCGCCAGCAGCCAAGAAGGGGATTCCTACAATGAGCAGTTCTTC. This sequence encodes CASSQEGDSYNEQFF.

The chain links TRBV6-1 to TRBJ2-3; TRBD1 aligns across 7 bases. The V gene end was trimmed by 1 base and the J gene end by 5 bases; junction bases not matched to a gene: 6. The CDR3 is 15 residues long. The germline CDR1 and CDR2 sequences are MNHNS and SASEGT. CDR3 protein: CASSEVKGAEDTQYF. As DNA, the CDR3 is TGTGCCAGCAGTGAAGTGAAGGGGGCTGAAGATACGCAGTATTTT.

The genes are TRBV7-2 and TRBJ2-3; 9 positions match TRBD2. The CDR3 has 19 amino acids. Trimming cost V 1 base and J 0 bases; bases outside gene matches: 11. The germline V gene has CDR1 SGHTA and CDR2 FQGNSA. The CDR3 bases are TGTGCCAGCAGCTTAGAATTGGCCCCGCGGGGGGGTAGCACAGATACGCAGTATTTT. Its translation: CASSLELAPRGGSTDTQYF.

J is TRBJ2-7 and V is TRBV19; D gene unclear. Germline V CDR1 and CDR2: LNHDA, SQIVND (reference sequence). The CDR3 sequence is 13 residues long. Trimming removed 2 bases at V and 3 bases at J, with 8 bases between. CDR3 bases: TGTGCCAGTAGTATACAGGCAGACTACGAGCAGTACTTC. It specifies CASSIQADYEQYF.

The CDR3 nucleotides read TGTGCCAGCACCCCGGACAGGGTTCACGGCTACACCTTC. This gives the protein CASTPDRVHGYTF. The V call is TRBV6-5, the J call TRBJ1-2; 8 bases agree with TRBD1. J gave up 8 bases and V 7 bases, and 9 bases lay outside the gene matches. This CDR3 is 13 amino acids long. Germline assignment: CDR1 MNHEY and CDR2 SVGAGI.

V is TRBV9 and J is TRBJ2-3; D gene unclear. Germline CDR1 is SGDLS and CDR2 is YYNGEE. The CDR3 has 16 amino acids. Trimming cost V 4 bases and J 0 bases, with 15 bases left between them. CDR3 bases: TGTGCCAGCAGCCCCCGACAATCCGTTAGCACAGATACGCAGTATTTT. Translation: CASSPRQSVSTDTQYF.

V and J are TRBV5-1 and TRBJ1-2; no definite D call. Trimming took off 4 bases at V and 10 bases at J, with 11 bases between the two ends. Germline-derived CDR1 and CDR2 are SGHRS and YFSETQ. There are 11 residues in the CDR3. In nucleotides, the CDR3 is TGCGCCAGCAGCCTAGGTCCTTCCTACACCTTC. It is translated as CASSLGPSYTF. Full variable domain (rest looked up from reference TRBV5-1 and TRBJ1-2): KAGVTQTPRYLIKTRGQQVTLSCSPISGHRSVSWYQQTPGQGLQFLFEYFSETQRNKGNFPGRFSGRQFSNSRSEMNVSTLELGDSALYLCASSLGPSYTFGSGTRLTVV.

The chain combines TRBV15 with TRBJ1-2, with 8 bases lining up with TRBD1. The J segment lost 6 bases and the V segment lost 2 bases, leaving 5 bases of the junction unmatched. The V gene's germline CDR1 is LNHNV and CDR2 YYDKDF (reference sequence). The CDR3 has 14 residues. CDR3 DNA sequence: TGTGCCACCAGCAGACAGACAGGGGCCGATGGCTACACCTTC. Residues: CATSRQTGADGYTF.

The genes are TRBV5-4 and TRBJ1-4; D uncertain. V dropped 0 bases and J dropped 6 bases, with 15 bases sitting between them. The CDR3 spans 16 residues. CDR1 SGHNT and CDR2 YYREEE come from the germline V gene (reference sequence). The CDR3 region has the DNA TGTGCCAGCAGCTTGGGGGAGGGCCGTTCCCATGAAAAACTGTTTTTT. Protein: CASSLGEGRSHEKLFF.

CDR3 region: CASSLTGTGSYEQYF. CDR3 DNA: TGCGCCAGCAGCTTAACCGGGACAGGTTCCTACGAGCAGTACTTC. The V call is TRBV5-1, the J call TRBJ2-7; 8 bases agree with TRBD1. The CDR3 totals 15 residues. The J segment lost 1 base and the V segment lost 2 bases, leaving 5 bases of the junction unmatched. The germline V gene has CDR1 SGHRS and CDR2 YFSETQ.

A remark on this clone: The sample holds other DNA sequences that translate to the same CDR3. The chain has TRBV28 and TRBJ2-3; 7 nucleotides agree with TRBD1. Germline V lookup: CDR1 MDHEN, CDR2 SYDVKM. The CDR3 sequence is 16 residues long. The trim removed 5 bases at V and 0 bases at J, leaving 8 bases unmatched. In DNA form, the CDR3 reads TGTGCCAGCAGTACCCGACAGGGATCGAGCACAGATACGCAGTATTTT. It is translated as CASSTRQGSSTDTQYF.

The chain couples TRBV7-2 to TRBJ2-7; possibly TRBD1 for D (6 bases). Trimming removed 4 bases from V and 0 bases from J, with 19 bases in between. Germline V gene data show CDR1 as SGHTA and CDR2 as FQGNSA. The CDR3 consists of 17 residues. CDR3 amino acids: CASSSLQGTPNSYEQYF. For the CDR3, the DNA is TGTGCCAGCAGCTCCCTCCAAGGGACACCGAACTCCTACGAGCAGTACTTC.

DNA for the CDR3: TGTGCCAGCAGCAGACAGGGGGGCTTAAATGAGCAGTTCTTC. Its protein is CASSRQGGLNEQFF. The chain employs TRBV6-1 and TRBJ2-1, with 9 bases aligning to TRBD1. Germline V lookup: CDR1 MNHNS, CDR2 SASEGT. The CDR3 spans 14 residues. V dropped 6 bases and J dropped 7; count of bases not matched to a gene: 7.

V usage is TRBV6-1 and J usage is TRBJ1-5, with a tentative D call TRBD1 (6 bases). This CDR3 is built from 14 residues. V was pared by 3 bases and J by 4 bases, with 10 bases between. In germline, CDR1 is MNHNS, CDR2 SASEGT. CDR3 sequence: CASSDGGFNQPQHF. CDR3 in DNA: TGTGCCAGCAGTGATGGGGGCTTTAATCAGCCCCAGCATTTT.

A note on this clone: One end of the junction varies from germline; a read error may be responsible. The sample holds other DNA sequences that translate to the same CDR3. The CDR3: CASSEYLAGGPGTDTQYF. The CDR3 coding sequence is TGTGCCAGTAGTGAATATCTAGCGGGGGGGCCCGGCACAGATACGCAGTATTTT. V gene TRBV25-1 combines with J gene TRBJ2-3, with TRBD2 matching 12 bases. Germline CDR1 and CDR2: MGHDK and SYGVNS. The CDR3 runs to 18 residues.

The V call is TRBV9, the J call TRBJ2-5, with D possibly being TRBD2 (6 bases). V was pared by 4 bases and J by 9 bases, with 16 bases between. CDR1 is SGDLS and CDR2 is YYNGEE in the germline V gene. CDR3 size: 13 residues. The CDR3 DNA sequence: TGTGCCAGCAGCCCCGGGAACCGCGGGGCCCAGTACTTC. Encoded protein: CASSPGNRGAQYF.

The V gene is TRBV6-5, the J gene TRBJ1-4, with D possibly being TRBD1 (6 bases). CDR1 is MNHEY and CDR2 is SVGAGI in the germline V gene. Trimming took off 4 bases at V and 5 bases at J, with 8 bases between the two ends. The CDR3 has 13 amino acids. The CDR3 sequence is CASSLGGNEKLFF. The CDR3 bases are TGTGCCAGCAGTTTAGGGGGAAATGAAAAACTGTTTTTT.

This clone was detected only once. The chain employs TRBV19 and TRBJ1-1, with a weak D call TRBD1 (5 bases). CDR1 and CDR2 (germline): LNHDA, SQIVND (reference sequence). The CDR3 is 17 amino acids. The ends were cut back, 5 bases at V and 1 base at J, with 20 bases in the middle. The CDR3 bases are TGTGCCAGTAGTCCCGGGGGGGAAATTTTTGGGAACACTGAAGCTTTCTTT. It is translated as CASSPGGEIFGNTEAFF.